A single sample gave rise to the 17 T cell receptor beta chains below, sequenced in a study of cytomegalovirus exposure and HLA in healthy donors. It was with 60 Vbeta and 13 Jbeta primers that the PCR ran. TCRdb's table, derived via immunoSEQ multiplex PCR, lists solely in-frame clones and lacks some. Of some 150,000 clones in the sample, 64% are singletons; the top ten hold less than 3.5%. Sequenced input: PBMCs. These receptors were obtained from a woman aged 25 to 39 in good health and CMV-seropositive.

The V and J genes are TRBV30 and TRBJ1-6, with D hard to call. CDR1 is GTSNPN and CDR2 is SVGIG in the germline V gene (reference sequence). V dropped 8 bases and J dropped 0 bases, with 8 bases sitting between them. The CDR3 spans 13 residues. The DNA for the CDR3 is TGTGCCCTAACGAGCTCCTATAATTCACCCCTCCACTTT. Translating it yields CALTSSYNSPLHF.

This clone has just one count. The V and J genes are TRBV5-1 and TRBJ2-5; 9 nucleotides align to TRBD2. This CDR3 spans 14 amino acids. Per the germline V gene, CDR1 is SGHRS and CDR2 is YFSETQ. V was pared by 6 bases and J by 5 bases, with 8 bases of the junction left unmatched. In nucleotides, the CDR3 is TGCGCCAGCACTTCTGGGACTAGCCGTGAGACCCAGTACTTC. It is translated as CASTSGTSRETQYF.

The chain is built from TRBV30 and TRBJ1-2; D ambiguous. CDR1 and CDR2 (germline): GTSNPN, SVGIG (reference sequence). V dropped 2 bases and J dropped 12 bases, with 16 bases sitting between them. The CDR3 is 12 amino acids. The CDR3 here is CAWSPERRVNTF. In DNA, the CDR3 is TGTGCCTGGAGTCCTGAAAGAAGAGTAAACACCTTC.

The rearrangement joins TRBV15 to TRBJ2-6, with D perhaps matching TRBD1 (5 bases). From germline, CDR1 is LNHNV and CDR2 YYDKDF (reference sequence). The CDR3 spans 16 residues. Trimming removed 0 bases from V and 1 base from J, with 7 bases in between. The CDR3 DNA sequence: TGTGCCACCAGCAGAGATAGGGGTTCTGGGGCCAACGTCCTGACTTTC. It codes for CATSRDRGSGANVLTF.

This clone was observed a few times. A read error may produce the germline difference seen at one junction end. This rearrangement joins TRBV13 to TRBJ2-7, with D maybe TRBD2 (7 bases). Germline values: CDR1 PRHDT, CDR2 FYEKMQ (reference sequence). The CDR3 contains 15 residues. This CDR3 reads CASSLGGALSYEQYF. The CDR3 bases are TGTGCCAGCAGCCTAGGGGGGGCGTTATCCTACGAGCAGTACTTC.

The table lists this clone with a few counts. J is TRBJ2-1 and V is TRBV7-2; 9 nucleotides match TRBD2. The CDR3 is 16 amino acids. The germline V gene encodes CDR1 SGHTA and CDR2 FQGNSA. V gave up 0 bases and J gave up 4 bases; unmatched junction bases: 4. In nucleotides, the CDR3 is TGTGCCAGCAGCTTAGCTGGGGGACTAGCTTACAATGAGCAGTTCTTC. Protein: CASSLAGGLAYNEQFF.

The CDR3 DNA reads TGCAGCGCCCAGGACAGCCTAATAGCTGAAGCTTTCTTT. Translated: CSAQDSLIAEAFF. The chain recombines TRBV29-1 with TRBJ1-1; maybe TRBD1 (6 bases). The ends were cut back, 7 bases at V and 6 bases at J, with 18 bases in the middle. The CDR3 loop spans 13 amino acids. Germline CDR1 SQVTM, CDR2 ANQGSEA.

The CDR3 region is CASSSGQALNQPQHF. The CDR3 coding sequence is TGTGCCAGCAGCTCTGGACAGGCCCTCAATCAGCCCCAGCATTTT. The chain recombines TRBV7-9 with TRBJ1-5; 7 bases are shared with TRBD1. V lost 4 bases and J lost 3; bases outside the gene matches: 6. Germline CDR1 SEHNR, CDR2 FQNEAQ (reference sequence). This CDR3 has 15 residues.

The chain links TRBV2 to TRBJ1-6, with D maybe TRBD1 (5 bases). Germline V lookup: CDR1 SNHLY, CDR2 FYNNEI. The V end lost 7 bases, the J end lost 7 bases, and 17 bases lay between the germline ends. The CDR3 length is 15 residues. The CDR3 DNA reads as TGTGCCAGCAAAATGAAGGGGCAGCAAAATTCACCCCTCCACTTT. It codes for CASKMKGQQNSPLHF.

V and J are TRBV19 and TRBJ1-2; D gene uncertain. The CDR3 covers 15 residues. Trimming cost V 7 bases and J 2 bases, with 17 bases left between them. Germline V gives CDR1 LNHDA, CDR2 SQIVND (reference sequence). This CDR3 reads CASTTKGGRNYGYTF. The CDR3 DNA is TGTGCCAGTACTACCAAGGGAGGGAGAAACTATGGCTACACCTTC.

The chain carries TRBV4-1 and TRBJ2-7; maybe TRBD1 (5 bases). Germline V lookup: CDR1 MGHRA, CDR2 YSYEKL. CDR3 length equals 14 residues. V was cut by 3 bases and J by 1 base, with 10 bases left in between. As DNA, the CDR3 is TGCGCCAGCAGCCAGGGGCTTCTATCCTACGAGCAGTACTTC. Amino acid sequence: CASSQGLLSYEQYF.

This clone was detected a few times. The chain has TRBV28 and TRBJ1-6; perhaps TRBD1 as D (5 bases). The V gene lost 1 base and the J gene lost 8 bases, with 12 bases spanning the gap. The CDR3 length is 15 residues. Germline values: CDR1 MDHEN, CDR2 SYDVKM. The CDR3 DNA reads as TGTGCCAGCAGTTTATCGTATACGGGGGATTCACCCCTCCACTTT. It translates to CASSLSYTGDSPLHF.

Points on this clone: The same CDR3 can be traced to other DNA sequences in this sample. The rearrangement uses TRBV29-1 and TRBJ1-4; D might be TRBD1 (5 bases). CDR1 is SQVTM, CDR2 ANQGSEA, per germline. CDR3 length: 14 residues. The germline V and J ends were trimmed by 6 bases and 8 bases, with 19 bases remaining between them. The CDR3 DNA follows: TGCAGCGTAGTTCCCGGGACCGGGGGAGAAAAACTGTTTTTT. Protein product: CSVVPGTGGEKLFF.

In the case of this clone: One end of the junction is discordant with germline, which a read error may explain. CDR3 region: CASREGTGGNQPQHF. CDR3 nucleotide sequence: TGTGCCAGCAGAGAAGGGACAGGGGGAAATCAGCCCCAGCATTTT. The V and J genes are TRBV6-1 and TRBJ1-5, with 11 bases fitting TRBD1. Per the germline V gene, CDR1 is MNHNS and CDR2 is SASEGT. The CDR3 length is 15 residues.

The V and J genes are TRBV27 and TRBJ2-7; TRBD1 matches at 10 bases. This CDR3 is built from 16 residues. After removal of 5 bases from V and 3 bases from J, the junction contained 10 bases not matched to a gene. Germline V gene sequence: CDR1 MNHEY, CDR2 SMNVEV (reference sequence). CDR3 residues: CASSPDLDRGLYEQYF. The CDR3 DNA reads TGTGCCAGCAGTCCCGATCTCGACAGGGGGCTCTACGAGCAGTACTTC.

This clone was seen more than once but under ten times. The chain employs TRBV10-3 and TRBJ1-4; 7 nucleotides agree with TRBD1. The CDR3 is 15 residues long. The germline V gene encodes CDR1 ENHRY and CDR2 SYGVKD. Trimming cost V 3 bases and J 5 bases; bases outside gene matches: 6. The CDR3 DNA sequence: TGTGCCATCAGTGATCAGGGGGACCGAAATGAAAAACTGTTTTTT. Amino acids: CAISDQGDRNEKLFF.

The chain recombines TRBV7-9 with TRBJ1-5; 10 nucleotides line up with TRBD1. Germline V gives CDR1 SEHNR, CDR2 FQNEAQ (reference sequence). The CDR3 runs 16 residues. With 2 bases clipped from V and 6 bases from J, the junction kept 7 bases outside the gene matches. The CDR3 bases are TGTGCCAGCAGCTTAACAGGACAGGGGGTTGTTCAGCCCCAGCATTTT. Its protein product is CASSLTGQGVVQPQHF.